Shown below are 24 T cell receptor beta chains from a single sample sequenced in a study of cytomegalovirus exposure and HLA in healthy donors. The table came from immunoSEQ multiplex PCR; TCRdb's copy has only in-frame clones and leaves some out. The repertoire holds roughly 300,000 clones, with 70% to 90% as singletons. Sample: PBMCs. The receptors here all came from a woman between 18 and 29 years old in good health and CMV-seronegative.

The rearrangement joins TRBV15 to TRBJ2-1; tentatively, D is TRBD2 (5 bases). The CDR3 is 15 residues long. The germline CDR1 and CDR2 sequences are LNHNV and YYDKDF (reference sequence). The germline V and J ends were trimmed by 1 base and 8 bases, with 15 bases remaining between them. In DNA, the CDR3 is TGTGCCACCAGCAGAGGGGATAAACTAGTCCATGAGCAGTTCTTC. It yields the protein CATSRGDKLVHEQFF.

The rearrangement joins TRBV13 to TRBJ1-1; D remains ambiguous. Trimming pared 6 bases from V and 1 base from J, leaving 15 bases between. The germline V gene has CDR1 PRHDT and CDR2 FYEKMQ (reference sequence). The CDR3 length is 15 residues. CDR3 protein: CASSQEGRGNTEAFF. CDR3 DNA: TGTGCCAGCAGTCAGGAGGGCCGGGGGAACACTGAAGCTTTCTTT.

J is TRBJ2-2 and V is TRBV7-2; TRBD2 matches 11 bases. Germline V CDR1 and CDR2: SGHTA, FQGNSA. The V and J ends lost 3 bases and 0 bases, in that order; junction bases with no gene match: 6. This CDR3 is built from 18 residues. CDR3 in amino acids: CASSLALLAGANTGELFF. The CDR3 DNA is TGTGCCAGCAGCTTGGCCCTACTAGCGGGGGCGAACACCGGGGAGCTGTTTTTT. The whole variable domain, filled in from reference TRBV7-2 and TRBJ2-2, reads GAGVSQSPSNKVTEKGKDVELRCDPISGHTALYWYRQSLGQGLEFLIYFQGNSAPDKSGLPSDRFSAERTGGSVSTLTIQRTQQEDSAVYLCASSLALLAGANTGELFFGEGSRLTVL.

The chain couples TRBV10-3 to TRBJ1-2; D unresolved. V shed 3 bases and J shed 8 bases, with 10 bases lying between them. This CDR3 contains 12 residues. The V gene's germline CDR1 is ENHRY and CDR2 SYGVKD. CDR3 coding DNA: TGTGCCATCAGTGAAGACTCCCCCGGCTACACCTTC. Translated: CAISEDSPGYTF.

The V call is TRBV5-6, the J call TRBJ2-7; possible D gene TRBD2, 5 bases. The CDR3 is 14 residues long. Trimming took off 3 bases at V and 1 base at J, with 11 bases between the two ends. CDR1 and CDR2 from the germline V gene are SGHDT and YYEEEE. In DNA form, the CDR3 reads TGTGCCAGCAGCTACCGGGATGGATCCTACGAGCAGTACTTC. Its protein is CASSYRDGSYEQYF.

This clone was counted a few times. V usage is TRBV7-9 and J usage is TRBJ2-7; 8 nucleotides align to TRBD2. V lost 1 base and J lost 7; bases outside the gene matches: 3. The CDR3 is 13 amino acids. Germline CDR1 and CDR2: SEHNR and FQNEAQ (reference sequence). The CDR3 nucleotides read TGTGCCAGCAGCTTAGGACTAGCGCAAGAGCAGTACTTC. Translation gives CASSLGLAQEQYF. Supplemented by reference TRBV7-9 and TRBJ2-7, the full variable domain reads DTGVSQNPRHKITKRGQNVTFRCDPISEHNRLYWYRQTLGQGPEFLTYFQNEAQLEKSRLLSDRFSAERPKGSFSTLEIQRTEQGDSAMYLCASSLGLAQEQYFGPGTRLTVT.

This chain connects TRBV6-1 to TRBJ2-7; 8 nucleotides align to TRBD1. Germline V gene lookup returns CDR1 MNHNS and CDR2 SASEGT. V shed 6 bases, J shed 2 bases, and the junction held 6 bases outside the gene matches. The CDR3 totals 14 residues. CDR3 nucleotides: TGTGCCAGCAGGGGAACGACAGGGGCCTACGAGCAGTACTTC. It translates to CASRGTTGAYEQYF.

The genes are TRBV6-6 and TRBJ1-2; D gene ambiguous. CDR1 MNHNY and CDR2 SVGAGI come from the germline V gene (reference sequence). The CDR3 extends over 13 amino acids. The V end lost 6 bases, the J end lost 4 bases, and 12 bases lay between the germline ends. CDR3 sequence (DNA): TGTGCCAGCAGCCCATTCGCGGGCTATGGCTACACCTTC. The encoded protein is CASSPFAGYGYTF.

This clone occurred a few times. The chain uses TRBV30 and TRBJ2-2; a weak D match, TRBD1 (5 bases). V was shortened by 2 bases and J by 3 bases, with 10 bases between the two germline ends. The V gene's germline CDR1 is GTSNPN and CDR2 SVGIG (reference sequence). The CDR3 has 14 residues. CDR3 region: CAWSKGQHTGELFF. DNA of the CDR3: TGTGCCTGGAGTAAGGGGCAACACACCGGGGAGCTGTTTTTT. The entire variable domain, with the rest obtained from reference TRBV30 and TRBJ2-2, is as follows: SQTIHQWPATLVQPVGSPLSLECTVEGTSNPNLYWYRQAAGRGLQLLFYSVGIGQISSEVPQNLSASRPQDRQFILSSKKLLLSDSGFYLCAWSKGQHTGELFFGEGSRLTVL.

The chain has TRBV4-3 and TRBJ1-2; TRBD1 aligns across 9 bases. From germline, CDR1 is LGHNA and CDR2 YSLEER. V lost 3 bases, J lost 2 bases, and 10 bases stayed unmatched. The length of the CDR3 is 17 residues. The CDR3 DNA follows: TGCGCCAGCAGCCACGTATACGGGGACAGGGAAAACTATGGCTACACCTTC. Its protein product is CASSHVYGDRENYGYTF.

V usage is TRBV6-5 and J usage is TRBJ2-7; TRBD2 matches 13 bases. Germline V CDR1 and CDR2: MNHEY, SVGAGI. The CDR3 loop spans 15 amino acids. V lost 4 bases and J lost 3; bases outside the gene matches: 3. CDR3 nucleotide sequence: TGTGCCAGCAGTTGGGGGACTAGCGGGAACTACGAGCAGTACTTC. Translating gives CASSWGTSGNYEQYF.

CDR3 bases: TGTGCCAGCAGGGGGATGACAGGGCTAGATACGCAGTATTTT. This sequence encodes CASRGMTGLDTQYF. The rearrangement links TRBV2 to TRBJ2-3, with 7 bases that match TRBD1. Germline values: CDR1 SNHLY, CDR2 FYNNEI. CDR3 length: 14 residues. V gave up 6 bases and J gave up 5 bases; unmatched junction bases: 8.

The rearrangement uses TRBV15 and TRBJ1-1; maybe TRBD1 (5 bases). The CDR3 loop spans 14 amino acids. The ends were cut back, 4 bases at V and 4 bases at J, with 13 bases in the middle. CDR1 is LNHNV and CDR2 is YYDKDF in the germline V gene (reference sequence). The CDR3 DNA sequence: TGTGCCACCAGCACCGGGACCGGGGGCACTGAAGCTTTCTTT. Encoded protein: CATSTGTGGTEAFF.

The CDR3 DNA is TGTGCCACAGCTTATGATTGGAGCTACGAGCAGTACTTC. This translates into CATAYDWSYEQYF. The chain links TRBV6-5 to TRBJ2-7, with unresolved D. With 10 bases removed from V and 3 bases from J, the gap between germline ends came to 16 bases. This CDR3 has 13 amino acids. Germline CDR1 MNHEY, CDR2 SVGAGI.

The chain joins TRBV28 to TRBJ2-2, with D maybe TRBD1 (5 bases). This CDR3 comprises 14 residues. The V end lost 5 bases, the J end lost 7 bases, and 14 bases lay between the germline ends. CDR1 and CDR2 from the germline V gene are MDHEN and SYDVKM. Written as DNA, the CDR3 is TGTGCCAGCAGTCTCCCCCAGGGAAACGGGGAGCTGTTTTTT. This sequence encodes CASSLPQGNGELFF.

The chain is built from TRBV27 and TRBJ2-1; 12 bases fit TRBD1. V was clipped by 2 bases and J by 8 bases; unmatched bases: 1. Looked up from germline, CDR1 is MNHEY and CDR2 is SMNVEV (reference sequence). This CDR3 has 14 residues. CDR3 residues: CASSLGTGGDEQFF. The CDR3 coding sequence is TGTGCCAGCAGTTTAGGGACAGGGGGCGATGAGCAGTTCTTC.

The chain carries TRBV28 and TRBJ1-2, with 10 positions matching TRBD1. CDR3 length equals 15 residues. CDR1 and CDR2 (germline): MDHEN, SYDVKM. Trimming cost V 10 bases and J 8 bases; bases outside gene matches: 16. This CDR3 is CATPQTGGAHGGYTF. The CDR3 DNA reads TGTGCCACCCCCCAGACAGGGGGCGCTCATGGGGGCTACACCTTC.

The V gene is TRBV5-1, the J gene TRBJ2-7, with a possible D match to TRBD1 (7 bases). Germline assignment: CDR1 SGHRS and CDR2 YFSETQ. With 5 bases removed from V and 5 bases from J, the gap between germline ends came to 17 bases. This CDR3 spans 14 amino acids. For the CDR3, the DNA is TGCGCCAGCAGTGGGAGACAGGGAGGTGACGAGCAGTACTTC. Encoded protein: CASSGRQGGDEQYF.

The gene calls are TRBV7-6 and TRBJ2-7, with TRBD1 matching over 7 bases. From germline, CDR1 is SGHVS and CDR2 FNYEAQ. Unmatched junction bases numbered 11, after V lost 1 base and J lost 5 bases. The CDR3 consists of 16 residues. DNA for the CDR3: TGTGCCAGCAGCTTAGGGAAGAACCTACAGGGGAACGAGCAGTACTTC. This sequence encodes CASSLGKNLQGNEQYF.

The chain is built from TRBV28 and TRBJ1-2; the match to TRBD1 covers 8 bases. V gave up 4 bases and J gave up 4 bases; unmatched junction bases: 5. Germline CDR1 reads MDHEN; CDR2 reads SYDVKM. The CDR3 consists of 14 residues. CDR3 loop: CASSSGQGPYGYTF. The CDR3 nucleotides read TGTGCCAGCAGTTCCGGACAGGGCCCCTATGGCTACACCTTC.

This chain joins TRBV5-4 and TRBJ1-2; possibly TRBD1 for D (6 bases). The CDR3 loop spans 13 amino acids. Deletions cut 0 bases from V and 5 bases from J, with 8 bases between. The germline CDR1 and CDR2 sequences are SGHNT and YYREEE (reference sequence). DNA for the CDR3: TGTGCCAGCAGCTTGGCAGGGGAGTATGGCTACACCTTC. It codes for CASSLAGEYGYTF.

The chain couples TRBV5-4 to TRBJ2-1, with 8 bases fitting TRBD2. The junction had 10 bases not matched to a gene; V was cut back by 0 bases and J by 5 bases. CDR3 length: 17 residues. Germline V lookup: CDR1 SGHNT, CDR2 YYREEE (reference sequence). CDR3 sequence: CASSLAPGLVRNNEQFF. In DNA form, the CDR3 reads TGTGCCAGCAGCTTGGCACCGGGACTAGTAAGGAACAATGAGCAGTTCTTC. The complete variable domain, with remaining parts taken from reference TRBV5-4 and TRBJ2-1, reads ETGVTQSPTHLIKTRGQQVTLRCSSQSGHNTVSWYQQALGQGPQFIFQYYREEENGRGNFPPRFSGLQFPNYSSELNVNALELDDSALYLCASSLAPGLVRNNEQFFGPGTRLTVL.

V and J are TRBV2 and TRBJ2-3, with 8 nucleotides matching TRBD1. Looked up from germline, CDR1 is SNHLY and CDR2 is FYNNEI. Trimming took 2 bases from V and 3 from J; bases not matched to a gene: 4. This CDR3 has 15 amino acids. Written as DNA, the CDR3 is TGTGCCAGCAGTGAACAGGGGGCAGGGACAGATACGCAGTATTTT. It translates to CASSEQGAGTDTQYF.

This chain joins TRBV5-4 and TRBJ2-1; D might be TRBD1 (6 bases). The germline V gene has CDR1 SGHNT and CDR2 YYREEE (reference sequence). There are 12 residues in the CDR3. The germline V and J ends were trimmed by 6 bases and 9 bases, with 13 bases remaining between them. The CDR3: CASTRDIGEQFF. The DNA of the CDR3 is TGTGCCAGCACCCGGGACATTGGTGAGCAGTTCTTC.